This T cell receptor (beta chain) appears in the sequencing data of a study of T cells after posttransplantation cyclophosphamide. Ten or more counts support this clone. Method: immunoSEQ multiplex PCR; TCRdb's copy keeps in-frame clones and lacks some. The data show roughly 34,000 clones, none appearing only once, with about 4.4% held by the ten largest. Sequencing was done on a sample of PBMCs. This clonotype originated in a woman in her twenties or thirties in good health and a related stem cell transplant donor.

CDR3 protein: CASSLAVTKRSPLHF. The CDR3 DNA reads TGTGCCAGCAGCTTAGCTGTGACAAAAAGGTCACCCCTCCACTTT. This chain connects TRBV7-2 to TRBJ1-6; D gene uncertain. Germline V CDR1 and CDR2: SGHTA, FQGNSA. The CDR3 sequence is 15 residues long. With 0 bases removed from V and 10 bases from J, the gap between germline ends came to 13 bases. Complete variable domain (other parts from reference TRBV7-2 and TRBJ1-6): GAGVSQSPSNKVTEKGKDVELRCDPISGHTALYWYRQSLGQGLEFLIYFQGNSAPDKSGLPSDRFSAERTGGSVSTLTIQRTQQEDSAVYLCASSLAVTKRSPLHFGNGTRLTVT.